The entry below describes one T cell receptor beta chain. Its antigen is as yet unknown. This specimen belongs to a study of shared clonotypes between healthy human individuals. Whole-study findings and limits: Non-shared clonotypes had lower generation probabilities than clonotypes shared by all four sorted-subset donors. Among several donors, approximately 4.6% of naive CD4 clonotypes were found in common.

Across several immunoSEQ plates, the genomic DNA of each subset was split evenly. Authors' processing steps: Filtering was not the same, since immunoSEQ gave junction-only sequences without quality scores. TCRdb keeps only in-frame clones here, not all; method: immunoSEQ multiplex PCR. V and J calls and clone size are given by that table; D and trimming were obtained from the DNA. The table includes 950,000 to 1,200,000 clones, roughly 80% detected once. The sequencing input was memory CD4+ T cells from PBMCs. Subset indicated: CD45RA-negative fraction. This receptor was obtained from a young man in good health. Some clones in this sample may be carry-over from other donors' samples.

CDR3 nucleotides: TGTGCCAGCAGTGACAGGGGGGACTATGGCTACACCTTC. This encodes CASSDRGDYGYTF. V and J are TRBV6-1 and TRBJ1-2; TRBD1 agrees at 7 bases. Germline trimming cut 3 bases from V and 3 bases from J; bases unmatched to any gene: 1. There are 13 residues in the CDR3. CDR1 and CDR2 from the germline V gene are MNHNS and SASEGT.